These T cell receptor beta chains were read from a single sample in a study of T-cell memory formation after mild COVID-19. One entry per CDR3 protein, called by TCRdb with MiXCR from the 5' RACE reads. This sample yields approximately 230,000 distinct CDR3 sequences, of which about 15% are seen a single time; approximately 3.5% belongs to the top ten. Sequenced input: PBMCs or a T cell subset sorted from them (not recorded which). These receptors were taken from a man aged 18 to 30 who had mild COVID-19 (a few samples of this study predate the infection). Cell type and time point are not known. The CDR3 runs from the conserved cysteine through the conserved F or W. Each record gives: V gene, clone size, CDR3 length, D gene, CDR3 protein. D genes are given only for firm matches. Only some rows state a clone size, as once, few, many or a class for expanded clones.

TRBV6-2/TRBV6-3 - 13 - CASTPYPYNEQFF
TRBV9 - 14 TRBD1 CASSRTGTLHEQFF
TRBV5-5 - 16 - CASSLLGVDSNQPQHF
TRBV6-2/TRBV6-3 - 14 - CASSYVASPGTQYF
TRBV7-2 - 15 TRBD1 CASSPPGQGDGGYTF
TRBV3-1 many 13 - CASSPSGANVLTF
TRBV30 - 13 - CAWSVSAGRTQYF
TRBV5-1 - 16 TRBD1 CASSLRTGKTYNEQFF
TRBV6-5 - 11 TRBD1 CATQGVGELFF
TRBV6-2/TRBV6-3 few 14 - CASSYQAGYQPQHF
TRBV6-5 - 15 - CASSLLSGAESPLHF
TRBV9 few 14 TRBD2 CASSGPTSGETQYF